This T cell receptor beta chain was identified during a study of T-cell memory formation after mild COVID-19. As regards this clonotype: Its antigen remains unidentified.

Trimming took off 7 bases at V and 9 bases at J, with 19 bases between the two ends. The CDR3 runs to 14 residues. The study, taken as a whole, reports: Chiefly within CM and EM were the contracting CD4+ clones; CD8+ ones were within EMRA.

Constant-segment primers and 5'RACE yielded cDNA libraries for TCR alpha and TCR beta, each carrying sample barcodes and UMIs. TCRdb re-called the 5' RACE reads through MiXCR, storing one row per CDR3 protein. The sample carries about 180,000 distinct CDR3 sequences, roughly 16% recorded once. This chain joins TRBV12-3 or TRBV12-4 and TRBJ2-1; D is possibly TRBD2 (7 bases). The TCR comes from an adult woman who had mild COVID-19 (a few samples of this study predate the infection). Cell type and time point are not known. The sample comprised PBMCs or a T cell subset sorted from them (not recorded which). The CDR3 nucleotides are TGTGCCAGCACCACTTCGGGGGGCTACCTTGAGCAGTTCTTC. Its protein product is CASTTSGGYLEQFF.